This T cell receptor beta chain was found in a study of resident and recirculating memory T cells in vitiligo. The CDR3 is made up of 14 amino acids. V lost 5 bases and J lost 4; bases outside the gene matches: 6. CDR1 is SGHRS and CDR2 is YFSETQ in the germline V gene. The table came from immunoSEQ multiplex PCR; TCRdb's copy has only in-frame clones and leaves some out. The repertoire holds about 45,000 clones, with around 90% as singletons. Sequenced input: blood. The chain combines TRBV5-1 with TRBJ1-1, with 9 nucleotides matching TRBD1. The clonotype was recovered from a male donor with vitiligo. The CDR3 spells CASSRTGELTEAFF. CDR3 nucleotide sequence: TGCGCCAGCAGTCGGACAGGGGAGCTCACTGAAGCTTTCTTT. Complete variable domain (other parts from reference TRBV5-1 and TRBJ1-1): KAGVTQTPRYLIKTRGQQVTLSCSPISGHRSVSWYQQTPGQGLQFLFEYFSETQRNKGNFPGRFSGRQFSNSRSEMNVSTLELGDSALYLCASSRTGELTEAFFGQGTRLTVV.